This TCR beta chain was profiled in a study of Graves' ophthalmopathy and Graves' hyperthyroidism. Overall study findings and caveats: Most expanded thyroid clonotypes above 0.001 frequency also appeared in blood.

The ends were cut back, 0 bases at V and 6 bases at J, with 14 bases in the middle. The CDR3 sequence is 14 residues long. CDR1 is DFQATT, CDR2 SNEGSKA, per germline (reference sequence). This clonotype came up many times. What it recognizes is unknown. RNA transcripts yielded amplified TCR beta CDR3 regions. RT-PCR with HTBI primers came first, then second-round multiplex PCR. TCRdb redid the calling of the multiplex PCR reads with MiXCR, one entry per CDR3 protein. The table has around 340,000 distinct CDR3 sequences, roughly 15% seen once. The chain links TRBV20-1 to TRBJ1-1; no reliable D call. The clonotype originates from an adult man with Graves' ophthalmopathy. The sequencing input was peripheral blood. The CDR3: CSAREGPSVAEAFF. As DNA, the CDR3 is TGCAGTGCTAGAGAAGGGCCGTCAGTGGCTGAAGCTTTCTTT.